The 32 T cell receptor beta chains listed next were all sequenced from one sample in a study of blood T cell repertoires in COVID-19. Here immunoSEQ multiplex PCR was the method, and the copy in TCRdb shows in-frame clones only, minus some. The table includes tens of thousands of clones, 89% detected once. Sequencing was performed on peripheral blood. These receptors originate from a man aged 50 or older with COVID-19, enrolled during active disease.

J is TRBJ1-1 and V is TRBV5-1; D is unclear. The CDR3 consists of 15 residues. Trimming took off 5 bases at V and 2 bases at J, with 16 bases between the two ends. Germline assignment: CDR1 SGHRS and CDR2 YFSETQ. The CDR3: CASRAGGDINTEAFF. CDR3 in DNA: TGCGCCAGCAGGGCAGGCGGGGATATAAACACTGAAGCTTTCTTT.

This clone is a singleton in its sample. The chain has TRBV5-4 and TRBJ2-5; D is perhaps TRBD2 (7 bases). Trimming stripped 3 bases from V and 2 bases from J, with 17 bases between. The CDR3 length is 16 residues. Germline CDR1 and CDR2: SGHNT and YYREEE (reference sequence). CDR3 in DNA: TGTGCCAGCAGCTCGCCGGGCGGGGGCAGGCAAGAGACCCAGTACTTC. It codes for CASSSPGGGRQETQYF.

The chain employs TRBV7-3 and TRBJ2-7; 8 bases map to TRBD1. Germline V lookup: CDR1 SGHTA, CDR2 FQGTGA. This CDR3 has 15 amino acids. Trimming took 5 bases from V and 1 from J; bases not matched to a gene: 7. The CDR3 nucleotides are TGTGCCAGCAGCCCTTCGGACAGGGCTTCCTACGAGCAGTACTTC. Its translation is CASSPSDRASYEQYF.

This chain uses TRBV27 with TRBJ1-6; TRBD1 agrees at 8 bases. V was pared by 5 bases and J by 8 bases, with 8 bases of the junction left unmatched. Germline V gives CDR1 MNHEY, CDR2 SMNVEV (reference sequence). CDR3 length: 15 amino acids. CDR3 in DNA: TGTGCCAGCAGTAACCGACAGGGGTCTTATTCACCCCTCCACTTT. This gives the protein CASSNRQGSYSPLHF.

The chain employs TRBV5-4 and TRBJ2-4; TRBD2 matches at 8 bases. CDR3 length: 16 amino acids. Germline CDR1 and CDR2: SGHNT and YYREEE (reference sequence). The V and J ends lost 2 bases and 2 bases, in that order; junction bases with no gene match: 6. For the CDR3, the DNA is TGTGCCAGCAGCTTTAGGCGGGGGGACTCCAAAAACATTCAGTACTTC. Its translation: CASSFRRGDSKNIQYF.

The J gene is TRBJ1-2, the V gene TRBV2; maybe TRBD1 (5 bases). Trimming shortened V by 2 bases and J by 6 bases, and 7 bases separated the two germline ends. The CDR3 extends over 12 amino acids. Germline V CDR1 and CDR2: SNHLY, FYNNEI. Here the CDR3 DNA reads TGTGCCAGCAGTGAAAGCAGGGATGGCTACACCTTC. Its translation is CASSESRDGYTF.

J is TRBJ1-1 and V is TRBV6-5; a weak D match, TRBD1 (5 bases). Trimming left V 2 bases short and J 7 bases short, with 17 bases between. CDR3 length equals 15 residues. The germline gives CDR1 MNHEY, CDR2 SVGAGI. CDR3 sequence: CASSYRQGWVGEAFF. DNA of the CDR3: TGTGCCAGCAGTTACCGGCAGGGCTGGGTAGGTGAAGCTTTCTTT.

This chain uses TRBV20-1 with TRBJ2-7, with 11 bases aligning to TRBD2. V gave up 3 bases and J gave up 6 bases; unmatched junction bases: 7. This CDR3 is built from 14 residues. CDR1 is DFQATT and CDR2 is SNEGSKA in the germline V gene (reference sequence). This CDR3 reads CSASSTSGKIEQYF. The CDR3 coding sequence is TGCAGTGCTAGTTCGACTAGCGGGAAAATCGAGCAGTACTTC.

V usage is TRBV6-2 or TRBV6-3 and J usage is TRBJ1-2; 8 bases map to TRBD1. V trimming: 4 bases; J trimming: 0 bases; junction bases outside the gene matches: 4. The CDR3 extends over 15 amino acids. Germline CDR1 reads MNHEY; CDR2 reads SVGEGT. This CDR3 reads CASSFTGGTNYGYTF. CDR3 coding DNA: TGTGCCAGCAGTTTTACAGGGGGAACTAACTATGGCTACACCTTC.

The chain couples TRBV11-2 to TRBJ2-2; TRBD2 is a possible D gene (6 bases). Trimming took off 4 bases at V and 0 bases at J, with 9 bases between the two ends. CDR1 and CDR2 from the germline V gene are SGHAT and FQNNGV. The CDR3 consists of 15 residues. The CDR3 bases are TGTGCCAGCAGCTGGGGGGTAACGAACACCGGGGAGCTGTTTTTT. This codes for CASSWGVTNTGELFF.

The chain employs TRBV4-2 and TRBJ2-3; 11 bases map to TRBD2. Germline assignment: CDR1 LGHNA and CDR2 YNFKEQ. V lost 4 bases, J lost 4 bases, and 7 bases stayed unmatched. This CDR3 comprises 16 residues. In DNA, the CDR3 is TGTGCCAGCAGCCTCTCCCTAGCGGGGGGAGCAGATACGCAGTATTTT. It encodes CASSLSLAGGADTQYF.

J is TRBJ2-3 and V is TRBV20-1; possibly TRBD2 for D (7 bases). Germline values: CDR1 DFQATT, CDR2 SNEGSKA (reference sequence). V was clipped by 3 bases and J by 1 base, with 17 bases between them. The CDR3 has 16 amino acids. The CDR3 protein is CSASSSGGGGTDTQYF. CDR3 coding DNA: TGCAGTGCTAGTTCGTCGGGGGGCGGCGGCACAGATACGCAGTATTTT.

The V gene is TRBV19, the J gene TRBJ2-5, with a tentative D call TRBD1 (6 bases). This CDR3 spans 15 amino acids. Germline CDR1 is LNHDA and CDR2 is SQIVND (reference sequence). Trimming removed 3 bases from V and 2 bases from J, with 13 bases in between. The CDR3 sequence is CASSIGTPIQETQYF. DNA of the CDR3: TGTGCCAGTAGTATTGGGACACCGATTCAAGAGACCCAGTACTTC.

CDR3 protein: CASSEFSGGYEQYF. CDR3 nucleotides: TGTGCCAGCAGCGAGTTTAGCGGGGGATACGAGCAGTACTTC. The chain is built from TRBV5-4 and TRBJ2-7; TRBD2 agrees at 9 bases. CDR1 is SGHNT and CDR2 is YYREEE in the germline V gene (reference sequence). This CDR3 contains 14 residues. The ends lost 4 bases at V and 4 bases at J; junction bases unmatched: 6.

The chain is built from TRBV6-5 and TRBJ2-7; D is uncertain. V gave up 7 bases and J gave up 0 bases, with 7 bases separating them. The germline V gene encodes CDR1 MNHEY and CDR2 SVGAGI. The CDR3 has 12 amino acids. The DNA for the CDR3 is TGTGCCAGCACTTCTATCTCCTACGAGCAGTACTTC. Its protein product is CASTSISYEQYF.

The chain links TRBV19 to TRBJ1-1, with no clear D. V was cut by 3 bases and J by 1 base, with 15 bases left in between. Germline CDR1 LNHDA, CDR2 SQIVND (reference sequence). The CDR3 consists of 16 residues. This CDR3 reads CASSIVLRPQNTEAFF. The CDR3 DNA follows: TGTGCCAGTAGTATTGTCCTGAGGCCTCAGAACACTGAAGCTTTCTTT. Using reference TRBV19 and TRBJ1-1 for the parts outside the CDR3, the full variable domain is DGGITQSPKYLFRKEGQNVTLSCEQNLNHDAMYWYRQDPGQGLRLIYYSQIVNDFQKGDIAEGYSVSREKKESFPLTVTSAQKNPTAFYLCASSIVLRPQNTEAFFGQGTRLTVV.

The J gene is TRBJ2-5, the V gene TRBV28; the D gene is possibly TRBD2 (7 bases). CDR3 size: 23 residues. Germline V gene lookup returns CDR1 MDHEN and CDR2 SYDVKM. The V end lost 3 bases, the J end lost 2 bases, and 37 bases lay between the germline ends. This CDR3 reads CASSFLRVPVGGGPSENQETQYF. The CDR3, as DNA: TGTGCCAGCAGTTTTTTAAGGGTTCCCGTTGGGGGGGGGCCCTCCGAAAATCAAGAGACCCAGTACTTC.

The chain joins TRBV6-1 to TRBJ2-1; 7 bases match TRBD2. Trimming at V came to 3 bases and at J to 8 bases, leaving 10 bases not matched to a gene. Germline values: CDR1 MNHNS, CDR2 SASEGT. CDR3 size: 15 residues. DNA for the CDR3: TGTGCCAGCAGTGATTTGCGACTAGCTAACCATGAGCAGTTCTTC. Its translation is CASSDLRLANHEQFF.

The gene calls are TRBV18 and TRBJ1-4, with no clear D. Germline V CDR1 and CDR2: KGHSH, LQKENI. V lost 4 bases, J lost 3 bases, and 12 bases lay in between. CDR3 length equals 15 residues. CDR3 region: CASSRDTGANEKLFF. Written as DNA, the CDR3 is TGTGCCAGCTCACGCGACACCGGGGCTAATGAAAAACTGTTTTTT.

V and J are TRBV30 and TRBJ1-6, with 7 positions matching TRBD1. The germline V gene encodes CDR1 GTSNPN and CDR2 SVGIG (reference sequence). V dropped 3 bases and J dropped 10; count of bases not matched to a gene: 9. The CDR3 is made up of 14 amino acids. The CDR3 is CAWRIQGLRSPLHF. The CDR3, as DNA: TGTGCCTGGAGGATACAGGGGTTACGATCACCCCTCCACTTT.

This chain connects TRBV28 to TRBJ1-3, with D perhaps TRBD1 (6 bases). The CDR3 is 13 residues long. CDR1 and CDR2 from the germline V gene are MDHEN and SYDVKM. V lost 6 bases and J lost 4, with 10 bases in between. The CDR3 DNA reads as TGTGCCAGCAGCAGGGGCCCCGGAAACACCATATATTTT. This translates into CASSRGPGNTIYF.

The chain links TRBV6-5 to TRBJ2-7, with a weak D call TRBD2 (6 bases). V shed 8 bases and J shed 6 bases, with 20 bases lying between them. Per germline, CDR1 MNHEY and CDR2 SVGAGI. This CDR3 spans 14 amino acids. CDR3 sequence (DNA): TGTGCCAGCGCCTCGACGGGGAGGTGGGGCGAGCAGTACTTC. Protein: CASASTGRWGEQYF.

V is TRBV19 and J is TRBJ1-1; the D is unclear. The CDR3 extends over 14 amino acids. Deletions cut 4 bases from V and 4 bases from J, with 13 bases between. CDR1 is LNHDA and CDR2 is SQIVND in the germline V gene (reference sequence). CDR3: CASSTSSTGTEAFF. The CDR3 DNA follows: TGTGCCAGTAGTACATCCAGCACGGGCACTGAAGCTTTCTTT.

This chain connects TRBV11-2 to TRBJ1-1; perhaps TRBD1 as D (5 bases). Germline CDR1 is SGHAT and CDR2 is FQNNGV. CDR3 size: 17 residues. V was clipped by 5 bases and J by 6 bases, with 25 bases between them. The CDR3 sequence is CASSLGAAGIRQAEAFF. The DNA of the CDR3 is TGTGCCAGCAGCCTAGGGGCGGCAGGGATTAGGCAGGCTGAAGCTTTCTTT.

This rearrangement joins TRBV2 to TRBJ2-7; 11 bases align to TRBD1. V lost 8 bases to trimming and J lost 3 bases; unmatched junction nucleotides: 6. Germline V CDR1 and CDR2: SNHLY, FYNNEI. The CDR3 is 14 amino acids. CDR3 bases: TGTGCCAGCGGGGGACAGGGGGGCTTCTACGAGCAGTACTTC. Translation: CASGGQGGFYEQYF.

The V gene is TRBV7-9, the J gene TRBJ1-2, with TRBD1 as a possible D gene (6 bases). Trimming left V 5 bases short and J 2 bases short, with 21 bases between. The CDR3 spans 17 residues. Germline V gene data show CDR1 as SEHNR and CDR2 as FQNEAQ (reference sequence). This CDR3 reads CASSPAGAGAQNYGYTF. For the CDR3, the DNA is TGTGCCAGCAGCCCCGCCGGTGCGGGGGCGCAGAACTATGGCTACACCTTC.

The gene calls are TRBV6-5 and TRBJ1-3; the D is unclear. Trimming removed 0 bases at V and 8 bases at J, with 11 bases between. The CDR3 sequence is 14 residues long. Germline CDR1 MNHEY, CDR2 SVGAGI. CDR3 loop: CASSYSVTTDTIYF. The CDR3 coding sequence is TGTGCCAGCAGTTACTCGGTGACTACGGACACCATATATTTT.

V and J are TRBV19 and TRBJ2-1; 7 bases match TRBD2. The germline CDR1 and CDR2 sequences are LNHDA and SQIVND (reference sequence). The CDR3 runs to 15 residues. V gave up 3 bases and J gave up 0 bases; unmatched junction bases: 2. CDR3 loop: CASSIGGNSYNEQFF. The CDR3 bases are TGTGCCAGTAGTATCGGGGGGAACTCCTACAATGAGCAGTTCTTC. The variable domain in full, completed from reference TRBV19 and TRBJ2-1, reads DGGITQSPKYLFRKEGQNVTLSCEQNLNHDAMYWYRQDPGQGLRLIYYSQIVNDFQKGDIAEGYSVSREKKESFPLTVTSAQKNPTAFYLCASSIGGNSYNEQFFGPGTRLTVL.

The gene calls are TRBV5-6 and TRBJ1-2, with TRBD1 as a possible D gene (5 bases). The ends were cut back, 7 bases at V and 4 bases at J, with 11 bases in the middle. Per the germline V gene, CDR1 is SGHDT and CDR2 is YYEEEE. The CDR3 extends over 12 amino acids. The DNA of the CDR3 is TGTGCCAGCGGAGGCGGGGGCTATGGCTACACCTTC. Translation: CASGGGGYGYTF. The full variable domain, its missing parts supplied by reference TRBV5-6 and TRBJ1-2, is DAGVTQSPTHLIKTRGQQVTLRCSPKSGHDTVSWYQQALGQGPQFIFQYYEEEERQRGNFPDRFSGHQFPNYSSELNVNALLLGDSALYLCASGGGGYGYTFGSGTRLTVV.

V is TRBV29-1 and J is TRBJ1-2; D remains unclear. Per germline, CDR1 SQVTM and CDR2 ANQGSEA. This CDR3 is 13 amino acids long. Between the trimmed V and J ends, which lost 6 bases and 7 bases, there was a span of 18 bases. CDR3 coding DNA: TGCAGCGTAACCGGTGTGGAGGTTATTGGCTACACCTTC. The encoded protein is CSVTGVEVIGYTF.

The chain combines TRBV18 with TRBJ1-2, with 7 bases matching TRBD1. Germline V gene sequence: CDR1 KGHSH, CDR2 LQKENI. CDR3 length equals 14 residues. After removal of 2 bases from V and 2 bases from J, the junction contained 2 bases not matched to a gene. The CDR3 region is CASSPTGQNYGYTF. In nucleotides, the CDR3 is TGTGCCAGCTCACCAACGGGACAGAACTATGGCTACACCTTC. Based on the CDR3 plus reference TRBV18 and TRBJ1-2, the full variable domain is NAGVMQNPRHLVRRRGQEARLRCSPMKGHSHVYWYRQLPEEGLKFMVYLQKENIIDESGMPKERFSAEFPKEGPSILRIQQVVRGDSAAYFCASSPTGQNYGYTFGSGTRLTVV.

This chain connects TRBV6-1 to TRBJ1-1; D unresolved. Germline CDR1 reads MNHNS; CDR2 reads SASEGT. V was pared by 2 bases and J by 2 bases, with 12 bases between. CDR3 size: 15 residues. The CDR3 coding sequence is TGTGCCAGCAGTGAATCTCTGTTGAGTAACACTGAAGCTTTCTTT. Translation: CASSESLLSNTEAFF.